The 2 T cell receptor beta chains reported below all come from one sample, sequenced in a study of cytomegalovirus exposure and HLA in healthy donors. With 60 Vbeta and 13 Jbeta primers, the PCR was carried out. Repertoires were generated with immunoSEQ multiplex PCR, while TCRdb's copy carries only in-frame clones and drops some. The sample yields some 65,000 clones, about 65% seen once. The material sequenced was PBMCs. These receptors came from a man aged 50 or older in good health and CMV-seropositive.

This chain joins TRBV5-6 and TRBJ1-3; D unclear. CDR3 length equals 16 residues. The ends were cut back, 2 bases at V and 0 bases at J, with 12 bases in the middle. Germline values: CDR1 SGHDT, CDR2 YYEEEE. The DNA of the CDR3 is TGTGCCAGCAGCTTAGGAGGTGCAAACTCTGGAAACACCATATATTTT. Protein sequence: CASSLGGANSGNTIYF.

Here the CDR3 reads CASSQEARTDNTDTQYF. The CDR3 nucleotides are TGCGCCAGCAGCCAAGAAGCGAGGACAGATAATACAGATACGCAGTATTTT. The chain links TRBV4-3 to TRBJ2-3; TRBD1 is a possible D gene (6 bases). V was pared by 0 bases and J by 3 bases, with 16 bases between. The CDR3 contains 17 residues. Germline loops: CDR1 LGHNA, CDR2 YSLEER.